Listed below are T cell receptor beta chains from one sample, sequenced in a study of blood T cell repertoires in COVID-19. Only in-frame clones appear in the TCRdb table, and some are missing; sequencing was by immunoSEQ multiplex PCR. The sample carries 250,000 to 350,000 clones, 89% recorded once. The sequencing input was peripheral blood. The receptor source for this set is a woman in her thirties or forties who had recovered from COVID-19. The CDR3 runs from the conserved cysteine through the conserved F or W. A D gene is named only where the DNA matches it firmly. Clone sizes are given selectively: once, few, many, or a class where the clone is expanded.

DNA | CDR3 | J | D | V | size
TGTGCCAGCAGCGTAGGGCTAGCAGCTGTAGGCAATGAGCAGTTCTTC | CASSVGLAAVGNEQFF | TRBJ2-1 | - | TRBV9 | once
TGTGCCAGCAGATGGACAGGGCCAGATACGCAGTATTTT | CASRWTGPDTQYF | TRBJ2-3 | TRBD1 | TRBV28 | -
TGCGCCAGCAGCTTGGCCTGGGAGCTAGCGGGAGGCTCCTACGAGCAGTACTTC | CASSLAWELAGGSYEQYF | TRBJ2-7 | TRBD2 | TRBV5-1 | -
TGTGCCAGTCGGCCCGGGACAGGGGGAGAGACCCAGTACTTC | CASRPGTGGETQYF | TRBJ2-5 | TRBD1 | TRBV19 | -
TGTGCCAGCAGGACAGTACCGGATGATGGAAACACCATATATTTT | CASRTVPDDGNTIYF | TRBJ1-3 | - | TRBV21-1 | -
TGTGCCAGCAGTTTGTCCAGGCAAGAGACCCAGTACTTC | CASSLSRQETQYF | TRBJ2-5 | - | TRBV12-3/TRBV12-4 | -
TGTGCCAGCAGTTTATCCGCTAGCCGGGAGCAGTACTTC | CASSLSASREQYF | TRBJ2-7 | - | TRBV28 | once
TGTGCCAGCAGTGAAGAAATCCACAGGGGGCTTCGAGATACGCAGTATTTT | CASSEEIHRGLRDTQYF | TRBJ2-3 | TRBD1 | TRBV6-1 | -
TGTGCCAGCAGTTTTTTAGGGGGCGGCGAGCAGTACTTC | CASSFLGGGEQYF | TRBJ2-7 | TRBD1 | TRBV12-3/TRBV12-4 | -
TGTGCCAGCAGTGAATCGGCTAGCGGGGTCACAGATACGCAGTATTTT | CASSESASGVTDTQYF | TRBJ2-3 | TRBD2 | TRBV25-1 | -
TGTGCCAGCAGCTTAGTGGGGGGGCAGGGGTCACCCCTCCACTTT | CASSLVGGQGSPLHF | TRBJ1-6 | - | TRBV7-8 | -
TGTGCCAGCAGCTTAGTCGACAGAGACTACGAGCAGTACTTC | CASSLVDRDYEQYF | TRBJ2-7 | - | TRBV11-2 | once
TGTGCCAGCAGTTACGTGACAGGCCGAATCCTCGGAGATACGCAGTATTTT | CASSYVTGRILGDTQYF | TRBJ2-3 | - | TRBV6-2/TRBV6-3 | -
TGTGCCAGCAGCTTACAGGGTCTAGCGGAGAACAATGAGCAGTTCTTC | CASSLQGLAENNEQFF | TRBJ2-1 | TRBD2 | TRBV7-2 | -
TGTGCCAGCAGCCGGGAGAGGGAGAGTCTGTTTTTT | CASSRERESLFF | TRBJ1-4 | - | TRBV4-2 | -
TGTGCCAGCTGTCAGGGCGTCACTGAAAAACTGTTTTTT | CASCQGVTEKLFF | TRBJ1-4 | - | TRBV12-3/TRBV12-4 | -
TGCGCCAGCAGCCAGGGACAGGGTCATCAGCCCCAGCATTTT | CASSQGQGHQPQHF | TRBJ1-5 | TRBD1 | TRBV5-1 | -
TGTGCCTGGAGTCGGACTAGCGGGAGTGCAAGCGAGCAGTACTTC | CAWSRTSGSASEQYF | TRBJ2-7 | TRBD2 | TRBV30 | -
TGCGCCAGCAAGGGACAATACGAGCAGTACTTC | CASKGQYEQYF | TRBJ2-7 | - | TRBV5-1 | -
TGTGCCAGCAGTGACACTACTCGCGGGGGCGTCCACGAGCAGTACTTC | CASSDTTRGGVHEQYF | TRBJ2-7 | - | TRBV28 | -